The present entry profiles one T cell receptor beta chain with its context. Its antigen is currently unknown. The record originates from a study of cytotoxic CD8 clonotypes in ibrutinib-treated CLL. Study details: By median roughly 74 months, 12 had progressed and approximately 15 stayed remitted; responses had been 2 complete and approximately 24 partial. Patients gave response samples after a median approximately eleven months of treatment, range 6 to 36.

Notes on the study in general: Against age-matched healthy donors, baseline clonality ran higher and tracked circulating CD8+ T-cell counts.

TCRdb keeps only in-frame clones here, not all; method: immunoSEQ multiplex PCR. Here the sample spans 300,000 or so clones, over 55% being singletons. With V trimmed by 4 bases and J by 8 bases, 6 bases remained unmatched. Germline CDR1 is MNHEY and CDR2 is SMNVEV (reference sequence). The CDR3 loop spans 14 amino acids. This rearrangement joins TRBV27 to TRBJ1-3, with 9 bases that match TRBD1. Sequencing used PBMCs, obtained after 36 months of ibrutinib treatment. This clonotype was sampled from a human donor with chronic lymphocytic leukemia. CDR3 sequence: CASSSTDRGDTIYF. The CDR3 coding sequence is TGTGCCAGCAGTTCGACGGACAGGGGCGACACCATATATTTT.